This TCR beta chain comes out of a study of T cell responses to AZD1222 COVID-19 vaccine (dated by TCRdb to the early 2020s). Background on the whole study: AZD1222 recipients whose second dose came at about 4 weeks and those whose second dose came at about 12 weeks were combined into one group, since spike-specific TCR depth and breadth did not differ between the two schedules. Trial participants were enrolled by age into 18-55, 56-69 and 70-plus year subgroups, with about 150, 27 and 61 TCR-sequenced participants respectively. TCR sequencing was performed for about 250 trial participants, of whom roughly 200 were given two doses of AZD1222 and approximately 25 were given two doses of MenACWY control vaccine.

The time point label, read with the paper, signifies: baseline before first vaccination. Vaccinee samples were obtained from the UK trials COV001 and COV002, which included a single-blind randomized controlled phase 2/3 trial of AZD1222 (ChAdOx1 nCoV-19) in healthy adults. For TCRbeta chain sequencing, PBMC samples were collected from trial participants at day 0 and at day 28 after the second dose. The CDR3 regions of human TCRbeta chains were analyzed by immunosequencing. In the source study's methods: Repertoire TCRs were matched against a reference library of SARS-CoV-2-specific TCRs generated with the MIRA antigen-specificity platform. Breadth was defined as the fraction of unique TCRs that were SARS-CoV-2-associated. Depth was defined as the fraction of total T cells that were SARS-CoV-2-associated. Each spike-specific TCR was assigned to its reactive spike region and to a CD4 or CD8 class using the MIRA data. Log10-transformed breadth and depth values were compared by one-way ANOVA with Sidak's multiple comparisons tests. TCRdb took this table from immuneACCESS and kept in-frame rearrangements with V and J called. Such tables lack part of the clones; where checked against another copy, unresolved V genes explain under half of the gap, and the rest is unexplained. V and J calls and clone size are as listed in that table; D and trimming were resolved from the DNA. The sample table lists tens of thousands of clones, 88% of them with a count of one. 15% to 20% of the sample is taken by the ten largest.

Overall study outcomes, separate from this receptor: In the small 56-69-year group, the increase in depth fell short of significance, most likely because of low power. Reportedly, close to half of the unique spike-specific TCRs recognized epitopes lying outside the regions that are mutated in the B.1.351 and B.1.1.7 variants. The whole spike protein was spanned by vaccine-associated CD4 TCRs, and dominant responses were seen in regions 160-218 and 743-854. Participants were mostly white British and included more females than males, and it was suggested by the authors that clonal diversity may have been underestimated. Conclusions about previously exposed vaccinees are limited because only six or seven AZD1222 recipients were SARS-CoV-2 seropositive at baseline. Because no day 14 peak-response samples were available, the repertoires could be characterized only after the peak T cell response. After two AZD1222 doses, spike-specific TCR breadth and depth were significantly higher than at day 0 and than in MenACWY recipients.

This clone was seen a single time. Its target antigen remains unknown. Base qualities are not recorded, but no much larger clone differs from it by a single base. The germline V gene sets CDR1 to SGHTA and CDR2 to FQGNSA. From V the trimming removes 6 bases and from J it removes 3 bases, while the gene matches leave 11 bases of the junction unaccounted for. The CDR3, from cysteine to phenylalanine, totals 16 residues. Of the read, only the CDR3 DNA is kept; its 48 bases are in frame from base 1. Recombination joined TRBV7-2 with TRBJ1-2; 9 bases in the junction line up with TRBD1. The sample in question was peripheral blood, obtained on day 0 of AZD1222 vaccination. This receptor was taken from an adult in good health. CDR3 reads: CASRRNTGGADYGYTF. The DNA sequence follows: TGTGCCAGCAGACGGAACACAGGGGGCGCAGACTATGGCTACACCTTC.